Listed below are T cell receptor beta chains from one sample, sequenced in a study of control samples from healthy donors and cancer patients. Repertoires were generated with immunoSEQ multiplex PCR, while TCRdb's copy carries only in-frame clones and drops some. Of under 150,000 clones in the sample, about nine tenths were seen once. Sequencing input: blood. The receptors derive from a man between 40 and 49 years old in good health. The CDR3 runs from the conserved cysteine through the conserved F or W. The D gene is left open where the match is weak. Some rows have no size entry. The others give once, few or many, or a class for an expanded clone.

d_gene | abundance | j_gene | v_gene | CDR3nt | CDR3aa
TRBD1 | - | TRBJ1-1 | TRBV12-5 | TGTGCTAGTGGAAAACAGGGGTCGGGGACTGAAGCTTTCTTT | CASGKQGSGTEAFF
- | - | TRBJ2-7 | TRBV4-2 | TGTGCCAGCAGCCAAGCTCTCCCGAAAGGGAGCGAGCAGTACTTC | CASSQALPKGSEQYF
- | - | TRBJ1-6 | TRBV5-1 | TGCGCCAGCAGCTTGGAAGGGGTCCGATCACCCCTCCACTTT | CASSLEGVRSPLHF
- | - | TRBJ1-2 | TRBV5-6 | TGTGCCAGCACCAAACCTCCAGGTTATGGCTACACCTTC | CASTKPPGYGYTF
TRBD1 | few | TRBJ2-7 | TRBV4-1 | TGCGCCAGCAGCCATCTCGCGCGGGGACAGGGGGCGAAAGAGCAGTACTTC | CASSHLARGQGAKEQYF
- | - | TRBJ1-4 | TRBV5-6 | TGTGCCAGCAGTTCTACAGGGATAACTAATGAAAAACTGTTTTTT | CASSSTGITNEKLFF
- | - | TRBJ1-1 | TRBV11-2 | TGTGCCAGCAACCTAAACCCTGACACTGAAGCTTTCTTT | CASNLNPDTEAFF
TRBD1 | few | TRBJ2-4 | TRBV5-1 | TGCGCCAGCAGCGACAGGGAGAGGGACATTCAGTACTTC | CASSDRERDIQYF
- | - | TRBJ1-4 | TRBV9 | TGTGCCAGCAGCGGATACAGTGAAAAACTGTTTTTT | CASSGYSEKLFF
- | - | TRBJ1-5 | TRBV18 | TGTGCCAGCTCACCGGACGTTAGCAATCAGCCCCAGCATTTT | CASSPDVSNQPQHF
TRBD1 | - | TRBJ1-4 | TRBV7-2 | TGTGCCAGCAGCTTAGACAGGGGTAATGAAAAACTGTTTTTT | CASSLDRGNEKLFF
- | - | TRBJ1-2 | TRBV29-1 | TGCAGCGTTGTTCCAGACCGAAGTGGCTACACCTTC | CSVVPDRSGYTF
- | - | TRBJ1-5 | TRBV28 | TGTGCCAGCAGTTTCCTTCGGGGTCTGCAGCCCCAGCATTTT | CASSFLRGLQPQHF
TRBD1 | few | TRBJ1-1 | TRBV5-1 | TGCGCCAGCAGCTTGGCCGGGACAGGGAACACTGAAGCTTTCTTT | CASSLAGTGNTEAFF